A single sample is the source of the 9 T cell receptor beta chains below, sequenced in a study of cytomegalovirus exposure and HLA in healthy donors. The primer mix had 60 Vbeta and 13 Jbeta primers. Repertoires were generated with immunoSEQ multiplex PCR, while TCRdb's copy carries only in-frame clones and drops some. The table has over 65,000 clones, about two thirds seen once; the top ten hold around 6.9%. Sequencing used PBMCs. Receptor source: a woman between 45 and 60 years old in good health and CMV-seropositive.

The chain links TRBV5-1 to TRBJ1-1; 7 bases line up with TRBD1. This CDR3 region has 14 residues. J lost 1 base, V lost 4 bases, and 4 bases had no gene match. Germline values: CDR1 SGHRS, CDR2 YFSETQ. The CDR3 region is CASSGGQRNTEAFF. CDR3 nucleotides: TGCGCCAGCAGCGGGGGACAGAGGAACACTGAAGCTTTCTTT.

This rearrangement joins TRBV4-1 to TRBJ2-3; the match to TRBD2 covers 14 bases. Germline values: CDR1 MGHRA, CDR2 YSYEKL. The CDR3 contains 19 residues. V lost 2 bases and J lost 5; bases outside the gene matches: 12. CDR3: CASSQQGTSGGAWGDTQYF. In DNA, the CDR3 is TGCGCCAGCAGCCAACAAGGGACTAGCGGGGGCGCCTGGGGAGATACGCAGTATTTT.

This clone was seen a few times. Here the CDR3 reads CASSVTGGETQYF. CDR3 coding DNA: TGTGCCAGCAGCGTTACTGGCGGGGAGACCCAGTACTTC. This chain connects TRBV9 to TRBJ2-5, with D possibly TRBD2 on 5 matching bases. Germline CDR1 and CDR2: SGDLS and YYNGEE. The germline V and J ends were trimmed by 2 bases and 5 bases, with 10 bases remaining between them. The CDR3 is made up of 13 amino acids. The variable domain in full, completed from reference TRBV9 and TRBJ2-5, reads DSGVTQTPKHLITATGQRVTLRCSPRSGDLSVYWYQQSLDQGLQFLIQYYNGEERAKGNILERFSAQQFPDLHSELNLSSLELGDSALYFCASSVTGGETQYFGPGTRLLVL.

V and J are TRBV11-3 and TRBJ2-3, with D possibly matching TRBD2 (6 bases). The CDR3 is 15 amino acids. Trimming took 5 bases from V and 4 from J, leaving 16 bases between them. The germline V gene has CDR1 SGHNT and CDR2 YENEEA. CDR3 sequence: CASSPGRKEADTQYF. The CDR3 coding sequence is TGTGCCAGCAGCCCGGGGAGGAAGGAGGCAGATACGCAGTATTTT.

The chain has TRBV19 and TRBJ1-5; D may be TRBD1 (6 bases). V shed 4 bases and J shed 2 bases, with 9 bases lying between them. The CDR3 loop spans 14 amino acids. CDR1 and CDR2 (germline): LNHDA, SQIVND (reference sequence). CDR3 loop: CASSTGTRNQPQHF. The CDR3 DNA reads TGTGCCAGTAGTACCGGGACACGCAATCAGCCCCAGCATTTT. Complete variable domain (other parts from reference TRBV19 and TRBJ1-5): DGGITQSPKYLFRKEGQNVTLSCEQNLNHDAMYWYRQDPGQGLRLIYYSQIVNDFQKGDIAEGYSVSREKKESFPLTVTSAQKNPTAFYLCASSTGTRNQPQHFGDGTRLSIL.

The V gene is TRBV6-5, the J gene TRBJ2-3; 8 bases match TRBD1. The CDR3 length is 15 residues. The germline CDR1 and CDR2 sequences are MNHEY and SVGAGI. Trimming took 5 bases from V and 2 from J; bases not matched to a gene: 6. In DNA form, the CDR3 reads TGTGCCAGCAGTCGTACGGGACAGGACACAGATACGCAGTATTTT. Residues: CASSRTGQDTDTQYF.

This chain links TRBV6-6 with TRBJ1-1; 10 nucleotides align to TRBD1. This CDR3 contains 14 residues. J lost 7 bases, V lost 0 bases, and 2 bases had no gene match. Germline loops: CDR1 MNHNY, CDR2 SVGAGI (reference sequence). The CDR3 reads CASSYSGTGVEAFF. CDR3 DNA sequence: TGTGCCAGCAGTTACTCAGGGACAGGGGTTGAAGCTTTCTTT.

This clone has just a few counts. In DNA, the CDR3 is TGTGCCACCAGCAGAGATCTGGCGCGGATTTTAGATACGCAGTATTTT. Protein product: CATSRDLARILDTQYF. The V gene is TRBV15, the J gene TRBJ2-3; D unresolved. V shed 0 bases and J shed 5 bases, with 15 bases lying between them. Germline CDR1 is LNHNV and CDR2 is YYDKDF (reference sequence). This CDR3 has 16 residues. Supplemented by reference TRBV15 and TRBJ2-3, the full variable domain reads DAMVIQNPRYQVTQFGKPVTLSCSQTLNHNVMYWYQQKSSQAPKLLFHYYDKDFNNEADTPDNFQSRRPNTSFCFLDIRSPGLGDTAMYLCATSRDLARILDTQYFGPGTRLTVL.

The rearrangement joins TRBV5-1 to TRBJ2-1, with a possible D match to TRBD2 (6 bases). The CDR3 contains 16 residues. Germline V lookup: CDR1 SGHRS, CDR2 YFSETQ. V lost 2 bases to trimming and J lost 0 bases, with 12 bases between them. The CDR3 nucleotides are TGCGCCAGCAGCTTACTGGCGGGGAGCTCCTACAATGAGCAGTTCTTC. Translating it yields CASSLLAGSSYNEQFF.